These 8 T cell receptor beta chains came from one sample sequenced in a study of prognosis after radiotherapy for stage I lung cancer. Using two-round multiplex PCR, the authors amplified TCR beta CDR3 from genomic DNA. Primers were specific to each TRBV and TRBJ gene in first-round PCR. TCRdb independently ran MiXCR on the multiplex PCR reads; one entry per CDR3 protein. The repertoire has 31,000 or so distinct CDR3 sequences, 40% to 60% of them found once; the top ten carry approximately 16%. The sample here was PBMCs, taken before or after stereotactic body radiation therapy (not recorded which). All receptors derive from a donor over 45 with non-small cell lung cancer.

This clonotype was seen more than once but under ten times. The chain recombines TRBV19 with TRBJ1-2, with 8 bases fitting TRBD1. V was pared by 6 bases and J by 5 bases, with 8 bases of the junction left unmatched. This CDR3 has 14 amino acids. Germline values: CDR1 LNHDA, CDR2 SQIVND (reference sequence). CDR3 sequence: CASRRQGALYGYTF. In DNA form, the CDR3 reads TGTGCCAGTAGGAGGCAGGGGGCATTATATGGCTACACCTTC.

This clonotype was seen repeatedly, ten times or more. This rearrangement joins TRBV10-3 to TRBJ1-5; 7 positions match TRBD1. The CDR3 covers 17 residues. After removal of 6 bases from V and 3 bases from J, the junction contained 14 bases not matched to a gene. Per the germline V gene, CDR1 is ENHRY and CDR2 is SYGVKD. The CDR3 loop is CAISEGASGTDNQPQHF. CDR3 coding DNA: TGTGCCATCAGCGAAGGGGCCTCCGGGACAGACAATCAGCCCCAGCATTTT.

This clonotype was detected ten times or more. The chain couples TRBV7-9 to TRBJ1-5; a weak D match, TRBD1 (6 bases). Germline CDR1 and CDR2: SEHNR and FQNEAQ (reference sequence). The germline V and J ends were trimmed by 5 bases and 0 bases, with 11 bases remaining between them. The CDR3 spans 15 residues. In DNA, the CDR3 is TGTGCCAGCAGCCCGGGGGCCAATAGCAATCAGCCCCAGCATTTT. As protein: CASSPGANSNQPQHF.

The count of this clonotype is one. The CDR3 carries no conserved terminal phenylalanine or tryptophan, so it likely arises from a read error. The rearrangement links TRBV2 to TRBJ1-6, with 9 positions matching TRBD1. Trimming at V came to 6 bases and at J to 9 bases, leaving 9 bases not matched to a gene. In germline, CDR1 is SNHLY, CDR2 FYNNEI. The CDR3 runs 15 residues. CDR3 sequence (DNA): TGTGCCAGCAGAGCCATACAGGGGGCTTGTTCACCCCTCCACCTT. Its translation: CASRAIQGACSPLHL.

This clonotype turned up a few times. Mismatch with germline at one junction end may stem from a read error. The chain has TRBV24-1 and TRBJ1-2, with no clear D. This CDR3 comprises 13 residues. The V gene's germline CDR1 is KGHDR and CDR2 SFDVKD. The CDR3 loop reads CATSDPTDYVYTF. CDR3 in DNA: TGTGCCACCAGTGATCCTACGGACTATGTCTACACCTTC.

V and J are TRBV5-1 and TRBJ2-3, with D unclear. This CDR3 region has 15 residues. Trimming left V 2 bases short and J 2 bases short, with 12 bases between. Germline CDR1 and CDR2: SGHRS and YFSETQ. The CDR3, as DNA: TGCGCCAGCAGCTTAAATGTGGGCCACACAGATACGCAGTATTTT. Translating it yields CASSLNVGHTDTQYF.

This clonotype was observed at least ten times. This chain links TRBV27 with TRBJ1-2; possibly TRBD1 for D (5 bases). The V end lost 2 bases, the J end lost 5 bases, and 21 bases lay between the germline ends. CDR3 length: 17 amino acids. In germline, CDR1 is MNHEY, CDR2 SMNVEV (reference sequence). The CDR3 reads CASSLNLGTLRAYGYTF. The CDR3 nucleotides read TGTGCCAGCAGTTTAAACCTCGGGACCCTCCGAGCTTATGGCTACACCTTC.

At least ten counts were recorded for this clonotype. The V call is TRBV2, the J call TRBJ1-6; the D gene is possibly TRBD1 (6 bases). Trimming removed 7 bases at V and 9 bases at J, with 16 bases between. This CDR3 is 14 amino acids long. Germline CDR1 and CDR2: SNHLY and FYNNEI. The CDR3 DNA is TGTGCCAGCACCCCAACAGGGAAAGGTTCACCCCTCCACTTT. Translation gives CASTPTGKGSPLHF.